This T cell receptor beta chain was found in a study of T cell changes during pregnancy in multiple sclerosis. Generated by immunoSEQ multiplex PCR, the TCRdb table keeps only in-frame clones and is missing some. Of about 48,000 clones listed, approximately 95% are singletons. The CDR3 covers 16 residues. Deletions cut 1 base from V and 2 bases from J, with 17 bases between. Germline-derived CDR1 and CDR2 are GTSNPN and SVGIG (reference sequence). The input for sequencing was CD4+ T cells from peripheral blood mononuclear cells, taken in the first trimester of pregnancy. The origin of this receptor is a female donor with multiple sclerosis, enrolled in a pregnancy study. V is TRBV30 and J is TRBJ1-2, with D perhaps matching TRBD1 (5 bases). The CDR3 DNA reads as TGTGCCTGGAGTGACCCCCCTATAGGGGCCAACTATGGCTACACCTTC. Residues: CAWSDPPIGANYGYTF.